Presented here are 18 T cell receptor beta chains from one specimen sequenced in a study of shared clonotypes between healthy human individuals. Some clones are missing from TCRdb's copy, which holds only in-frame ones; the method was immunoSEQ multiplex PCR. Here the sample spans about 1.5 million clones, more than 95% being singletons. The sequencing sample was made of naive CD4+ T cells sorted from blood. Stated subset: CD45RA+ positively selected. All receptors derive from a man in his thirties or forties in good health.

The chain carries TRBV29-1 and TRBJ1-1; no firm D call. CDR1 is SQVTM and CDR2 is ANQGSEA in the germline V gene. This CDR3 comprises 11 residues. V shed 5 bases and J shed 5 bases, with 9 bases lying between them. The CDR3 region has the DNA TGCAGCGTTTATCGAGGGACTGAAGCTTTCTTT. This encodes CSVYRGTEAFF.

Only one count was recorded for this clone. CDR3 bases: TGTGCCACCCAAAGGTCAACTAATGAAAAACTGTTTTTT. It encodes CATQRSTNEKLFF. The V and J genes are TRBV28 and TRBJ1-4; D is undetermined. The germline V gene encodes CDR1 MDHEN and CDR2 SYDVKM. The V end was cut by 10 bases, the J end by 0 bases, with 9 bases between. The CDR3 is 13 residues long.

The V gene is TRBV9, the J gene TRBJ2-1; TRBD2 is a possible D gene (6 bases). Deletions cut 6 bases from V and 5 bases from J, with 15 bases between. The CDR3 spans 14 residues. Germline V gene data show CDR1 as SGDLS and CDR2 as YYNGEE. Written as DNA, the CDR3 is TGTGCCAGCACCCCAGCTGGGGGGAACAATGAGCAGTTCTTC. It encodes CASTPAGGNNEQFF.

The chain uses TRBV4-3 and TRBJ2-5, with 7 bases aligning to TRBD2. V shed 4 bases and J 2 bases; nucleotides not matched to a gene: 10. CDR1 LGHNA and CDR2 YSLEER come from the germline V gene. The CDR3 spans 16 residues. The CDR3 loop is CASSPLPAGRQETQYF. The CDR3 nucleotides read TGCGCCAGCAGCCCACTCCCAGCGGGAAGACAAGAGACCCAGTACTTC.

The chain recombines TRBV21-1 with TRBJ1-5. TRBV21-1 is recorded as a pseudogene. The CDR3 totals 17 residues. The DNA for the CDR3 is TGTGCCAGCAGCAAATCATCACTGGAGGGCCTTGATCAGCCCCAGCATTTT. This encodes CASSKSSLEGLDQPQHF.

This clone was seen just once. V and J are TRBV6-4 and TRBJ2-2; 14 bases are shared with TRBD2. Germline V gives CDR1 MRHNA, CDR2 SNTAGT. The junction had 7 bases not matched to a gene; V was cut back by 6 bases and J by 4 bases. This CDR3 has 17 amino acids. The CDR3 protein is CASSEGLAGGGTGELFF. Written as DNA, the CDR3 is TGTGCCAGCAGCGAAGGACTAGCGGGAGGTGGCACCGGGGAGCTGTTTTTT.

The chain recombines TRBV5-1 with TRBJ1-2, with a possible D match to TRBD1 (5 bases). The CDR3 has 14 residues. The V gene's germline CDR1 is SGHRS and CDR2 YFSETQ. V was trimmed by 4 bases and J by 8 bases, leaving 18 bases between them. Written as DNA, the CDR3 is TGCGCCAGCAGCCCAGGACCCGAGGGGTTAGGCTACACCTTC. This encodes CASSPGPEGLGYTF.

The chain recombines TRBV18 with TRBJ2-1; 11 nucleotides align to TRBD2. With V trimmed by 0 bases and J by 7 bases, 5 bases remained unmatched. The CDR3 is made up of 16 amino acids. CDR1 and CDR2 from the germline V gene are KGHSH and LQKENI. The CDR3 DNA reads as TGTGCCAGCTCACCACCTCTAGCGGGAGGAGGGAATGAGCAGTTCTTC. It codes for CASSPPLAGGGNEQFF.

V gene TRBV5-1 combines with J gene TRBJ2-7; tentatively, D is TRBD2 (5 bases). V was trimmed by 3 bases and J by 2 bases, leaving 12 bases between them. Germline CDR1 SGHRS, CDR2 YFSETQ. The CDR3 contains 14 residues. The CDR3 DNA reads TGCGCCAGCAGCTCCGTACCGGGGACCTACGAGCAGTACTTC. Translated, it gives CASSSVPGTYEQYF.

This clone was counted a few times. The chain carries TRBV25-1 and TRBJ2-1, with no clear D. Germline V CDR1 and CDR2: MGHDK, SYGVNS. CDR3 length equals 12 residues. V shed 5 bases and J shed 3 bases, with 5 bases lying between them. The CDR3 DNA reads TGTGCCAGCAGTTTAAACTACAATGAGCAGTTCTTC. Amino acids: CASSLNYNEQFF.

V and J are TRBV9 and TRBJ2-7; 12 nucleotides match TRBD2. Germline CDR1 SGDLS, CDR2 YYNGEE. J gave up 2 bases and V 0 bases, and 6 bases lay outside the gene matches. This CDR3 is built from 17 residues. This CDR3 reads CASSVGQLAGGPYEQYF. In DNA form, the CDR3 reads TGTGCCAGCAGCGTAGGACAACTAGCGGGAGGACCCTACGAGCAGTACTTC.

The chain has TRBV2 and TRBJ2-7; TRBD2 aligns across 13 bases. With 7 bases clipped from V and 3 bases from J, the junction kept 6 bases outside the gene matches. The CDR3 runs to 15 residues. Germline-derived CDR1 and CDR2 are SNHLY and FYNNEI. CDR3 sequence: CASTEGLAGYYEQYF. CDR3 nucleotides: TGTGCCAGCACTGAGGGACTAGCGGGATACTACGAGCAGTACTTC. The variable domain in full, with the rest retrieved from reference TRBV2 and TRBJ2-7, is EPEVTQTPSHQVTQMGQEVILRCVPISNHLYFYWYRQILGQKVEFLVSFYNNEISEKSEIFDDQFSVERPDGSNFTLKIRSTKLEDSAMYFCASTEGLAGYYEQYFGPGTRLTVT.

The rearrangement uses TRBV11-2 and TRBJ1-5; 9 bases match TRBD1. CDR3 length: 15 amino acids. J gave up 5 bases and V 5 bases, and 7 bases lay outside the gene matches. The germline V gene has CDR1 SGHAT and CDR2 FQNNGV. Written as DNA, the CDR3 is TGTGCCAGCAGCGGGGGACAGGGCGGGTATCAGCCCCAGCATTTT. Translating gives CASSGGQGGYQPQHF.

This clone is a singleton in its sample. CDR3 bases: TGTGCCAGCAGCTTAGGCGTAAGTCAGCGGTTCTTC. Protein sequence: CASSLGVSQRFF. The chain joins TRBV7-9 to TRBJ2-1; D is unclear. V lost 1 base, J lost 15 bases, and 13 bases lay in between. Germline V gene sequence: CDR1 SEHNR, CDR2 FQNEAQ (reference sequence). This CDR3 has 12 amino acids.

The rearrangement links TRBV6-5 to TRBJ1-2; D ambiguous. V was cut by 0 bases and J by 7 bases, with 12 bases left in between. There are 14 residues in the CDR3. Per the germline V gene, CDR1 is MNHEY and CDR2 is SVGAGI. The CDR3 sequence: CASSYSRWLPGYTF. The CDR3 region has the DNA TGTGCCAGCAGTTACTCCCGTTGGCTCCCTGGCTACACCTTC.

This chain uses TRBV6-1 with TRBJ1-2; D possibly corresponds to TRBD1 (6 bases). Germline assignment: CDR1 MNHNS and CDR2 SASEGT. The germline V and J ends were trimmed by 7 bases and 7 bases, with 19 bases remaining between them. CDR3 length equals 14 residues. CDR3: CASIFGQGQSGYTF. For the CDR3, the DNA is TGTGCCAGCATCTTCGGGCAGGGGCAGTCTGGCTACACCTTC.

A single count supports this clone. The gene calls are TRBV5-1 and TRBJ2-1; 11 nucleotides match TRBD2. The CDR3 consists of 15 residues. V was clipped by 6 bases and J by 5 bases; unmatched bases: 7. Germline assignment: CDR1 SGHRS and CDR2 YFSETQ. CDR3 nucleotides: TGCGCCAGCAAGCCGGGACTAGCGGTTGACAATGAGCAGTTCTTC. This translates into CASKPGLAVDNEQFF.

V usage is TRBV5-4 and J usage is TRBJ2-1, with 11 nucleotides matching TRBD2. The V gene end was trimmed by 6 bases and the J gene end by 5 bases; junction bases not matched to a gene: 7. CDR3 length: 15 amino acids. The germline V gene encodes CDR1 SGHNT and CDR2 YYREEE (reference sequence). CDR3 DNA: TGTGCCAGCACCATTAGCGGGAGGGCCGACAATGAGCAGTTCTTC. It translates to CASTISGRADNEQFF.